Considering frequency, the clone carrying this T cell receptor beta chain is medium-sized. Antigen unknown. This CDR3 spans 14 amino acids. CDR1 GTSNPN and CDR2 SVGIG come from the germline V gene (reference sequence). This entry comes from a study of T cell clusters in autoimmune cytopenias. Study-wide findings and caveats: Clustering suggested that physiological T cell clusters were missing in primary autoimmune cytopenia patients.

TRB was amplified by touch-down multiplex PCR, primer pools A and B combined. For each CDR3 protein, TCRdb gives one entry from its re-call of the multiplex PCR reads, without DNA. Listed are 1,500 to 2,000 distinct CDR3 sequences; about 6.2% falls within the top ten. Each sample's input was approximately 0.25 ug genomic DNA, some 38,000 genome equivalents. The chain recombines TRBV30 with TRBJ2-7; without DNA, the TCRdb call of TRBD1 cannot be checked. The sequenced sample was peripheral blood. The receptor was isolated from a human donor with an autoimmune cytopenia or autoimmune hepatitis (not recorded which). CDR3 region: CAWNPPQISYEQYF.